This TCR beta chain derives from a study of beta chain features in type 1 diabetes. In the study overall: Patient and healthy donor groups were alike in age, gender and cell yields.

This clone was seen at least ten times. Isolated RNA was reverse transcribed in full, so expressed TCRB transcripts were sequenced. Clones were read by immunoSEQ multiplex PCR, and TCRdb kept only the in-frame ones, dropping some. The sample records under 900,000 clones, roughly 16% being singletons. Material: naive CD4+ T cells from blood. The source of this sequence is a woman between 18 and 29 years old in good health.

CDR3 nucleotide sequence: TGTGCCAGCAGCTTATCTCCTAGCCTCAATGAGCAGTTCTTC. Translating it yields CASSLSPSLNEQFF. V and J are TRBV7-9 and TRBJ2-1; tentative D call: TRBD2 (5 bases). Looked up from germline, CDR1 is SEHNR and CDR2 is FQNEAQ (reference sequence). This CDR3 spans 14 amino acids. With 2 bases removed from V and 6 bases from J, the gap between germline ends came to 11 bases.